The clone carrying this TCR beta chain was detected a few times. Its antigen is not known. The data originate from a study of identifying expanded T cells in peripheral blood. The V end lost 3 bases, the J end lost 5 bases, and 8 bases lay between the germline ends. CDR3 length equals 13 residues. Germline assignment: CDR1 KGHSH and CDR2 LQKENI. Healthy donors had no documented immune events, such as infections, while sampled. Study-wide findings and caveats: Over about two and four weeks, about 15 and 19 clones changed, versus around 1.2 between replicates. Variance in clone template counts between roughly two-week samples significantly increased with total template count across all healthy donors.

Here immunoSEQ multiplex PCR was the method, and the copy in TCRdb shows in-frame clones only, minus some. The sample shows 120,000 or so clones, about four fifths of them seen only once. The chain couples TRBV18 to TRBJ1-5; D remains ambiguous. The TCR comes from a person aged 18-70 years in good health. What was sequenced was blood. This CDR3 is CASSPTTYQPQHF. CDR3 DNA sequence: TGTGCCAGCTCACCCACCACATATCAGCCCCAGCATTTT.